Many counts were recorded for the clone carrying this TCR beta chain. This entry belongs to a study of blood T cell repertoires in COVID-19. Study summary: The United States, Italy and Spain provided the acute and convalescent COVID-19 samples. PBMCs, B-cell-depleted T cells, or T cells were the source of the cDNA or gDNA that made up the material.

CDR1 is MGHRA and CDR2 is YSYEKL in the germline V gene. Unmatched junction bases numbered 4, after V lost 1 base and J lost 8 bases. The CDR3 covers 14 residues. In the original workflow: Reference gene primers were amplified, and this amplification served to estimate nucleated cell counts. Measured with immunoSEQ multiplex PCR; TCRdb has only the in-frame clones, and not every one. The D gene and trimming were derived from the DNA, and the V and J assignments and clone size from that table. The sample lists about 220,000 clones, roughly 85% seen once, with more than 2% in the top ten. Source material: peripheral blood. The clonotype originates from a woman in her seventies with COVID-19, enrolled during active disease. The chain combines TRBV4-1 with TRBJ2-3; 9 bases map to TRBD2. In DNA, the CDR3 is TGCGCCAGCAGCCAAGGGACGGGACTAGCTACGCAGTATTTT. Amino acids: CASSQGTGLATQYF.